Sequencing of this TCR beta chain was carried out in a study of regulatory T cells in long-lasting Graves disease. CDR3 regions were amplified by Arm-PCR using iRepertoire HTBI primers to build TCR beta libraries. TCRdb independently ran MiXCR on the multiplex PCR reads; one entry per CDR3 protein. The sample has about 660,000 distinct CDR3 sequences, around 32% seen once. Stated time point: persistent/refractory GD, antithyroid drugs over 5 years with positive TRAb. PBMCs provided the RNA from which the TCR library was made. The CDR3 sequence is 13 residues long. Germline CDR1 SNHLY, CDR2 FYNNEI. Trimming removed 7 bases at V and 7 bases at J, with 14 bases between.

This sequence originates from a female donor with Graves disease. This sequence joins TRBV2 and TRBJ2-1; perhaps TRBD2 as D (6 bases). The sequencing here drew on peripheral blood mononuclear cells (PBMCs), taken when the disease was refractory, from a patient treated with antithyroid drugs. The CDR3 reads CASKTGASNEQFF. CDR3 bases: TGTGCCAGCAAGACGGGAGCGTCAAATGAGCAGTTCTTC.